This entry lists 26 T cell receptor beta chains sequenced from one sample in a study of blood T cell repertoires in COVID-19. Measured with immunoSEQ multiplex PCR; TCRdb has only the in-frame clones, and not every one. The sample contains around 480,000 clones, around 88% of which appear only once. Sequences were obtained from peripheral blood. The receptors here all came from a woman aged 45-65 years with COVID-19, enrolled during active disease.

This clone was seen a few times. The rearrangement joins TRBV11-2 to TRBJ2-2; 9 nucleotides match TRBD1. There are 16 residues in the CDR3. V shed 5 bases and J 0 bases; nucleotides not matched to a gene: 4. From germline, CDR1 is SGHAT and CDR2 FQNNGV. The CDR3 loop reads CASSRGTGTNTGELFF. The CDR3 DNA sequence: TGTGCCAGCAGCCGTGGGACAGGGACGAACACCGGGGAGCTGTTTTTT.

This clone was recorded a few times. The CDR3 sequence is CASSSWGQLYNEQFF. The CDR3 DNA reads TGTGCCAGCAGCTCATGGGGACAGTTGTACAATGAGCAGTTCTTC. The J gene is TRBJ2-1, the V gene TRBV11-2; 7 positions match TRBD1. Germline CDR1 reads SGHAT; CDR2 reads FQNNGV. The CDR3 loop spans 15 amino acids. Trimming took 4 bases from V and 4 from J; bases not matched to a gene: 7.

This chain uses TRBV29-1 with TRBJ1-2, with D possibly being TRBD1 (6 bases). Germline assignment: CDR1 SQVTM and CDR2 ANQGSEA. The ends were cut back, 6 bases at V and 8 bases at J, with 19 bases in the middle. The CDR3 is 13 amino acids. This chain's CDR3 is CSVLEAGVGGYTF. In DNA form, the CDR3 reads TGCAGCGTCCTCGAGGCAGGGGTGGGGGGCTACACCTTC.

The chain is built from TRBV7-2 and TRBJ2-1; 10 nucleotides line up with TRBD2. The CDR3 is 15 residues long. Losses at the gene ends were 1 base for V and 10 bases for J; bases not matched to a gene: 7. Germline lookup yields CDR1 SGHTA and CDR2 FQGNSA. The CDR3 DNA reads as TGTGCCAGCAGCTTAGTGGCTAGCGGGGGCAGCGAGCAGTTCTTC. Amino acids: CASSLVASGGSEQFF.

This chain uses TRBV3-1 (or the pseudogene TRBV3-2) with TRBJ1-1; 8 positions match TRBD1. This CDR3 comprises 15 residues. J was trimmed by 1 base and V by 4 bases; bases with no gene match: 5. Germline values: CDR1 LGHDT, CDR2 YNNKEL (reference sequence). The chain's CDR3 is CASSLLTGANTEAFF. CDR3 sequence (DNA): TGTGCCAGCAGCCTCTTGACAGGGGCGAACACTGAAGCTTTCTTT.

The chain employs TRBV29-1 and TRBJ1-1, with 8 bases fitting TRBD1. Unmatched junction bases numbered 3, after V lost 2 bases and J lost 4 bases. The length of the CDR3 is 13 residues. Germline V gene sequence: CDR1 SQVTM, CDR2 ANQGSEA. CDR3 residues: CSVESGGFTEAFF. In DNA, the CDR3 is TGCAGCGTTGAATCAGGGGGCTTCACTGAAGCTTTCTTT.

The genes are TRBV11-3 and TRBJ2-7; TRBD2 is a possible D gene (6 bases). From germline, CDR1 is SGHNT and CDR2 YENEEA. The CDR3 is made up of 14 amino acids. Deletions cut 5 bases from V and 1 base from J, with 12 bases between. The CDR3 is CASSPRDSSYEQYF. The CDR3 DNA reads TGTGCCAGCAGCCCTCGGGACTCTTCCTACGAGCAGTACTTC. Based on the CDR3 plus reference TRBV11-3 and TRBJ2-7, the full variable domain is EAGVVQSPRYKIIEKKQPVAFWCNPISGHNTLYWYLQNLGQGPELLIRYENEEAVDDSQLPKDRFSAERLKGVDSTLKIQPAELGDSAVYLCASSPRDSSYEQYFGPGTRLTVT.

J is TRBJ2-1 and V is TRBV9, with 9 bases lining up with TRBD1. V gave up 4 bases and J gave up 3 bases; unmatched junction bases: 5. In germline, CDR1 is SGDLS, CDR2 YYNGEE. The CDR3 contains 15 residues. The CDR3 reads CASSSGTGYYNEQFF. CDR3 nucleotides: TGTGCCAGCAGCTCGGGGACAGGGTACTACAATGAGCAGTTCTTC.

The V and J genes are TRBV27 and TRBJ2-5; 8 positions match TRBD2. The CDR3 totals 15 residues. The V segment lost 6 bases and the J segment 4 bases; nucleotides outside the gene matches: 10. Germline-derived CDR1 and CDR2 are MNHEY and SMNVEV (reference sequence). The DNA for the CDR3 is TGTGCCAGCAGGAGAAGCGGGGGTGGAGGAGAGACCCAGTACTTC. Encoded protein: CASRRSGGGGETQYF.

V gene TRBV7-9 combines with J gene TRBJ2-2; D gene uncertain. Germline lookup yields CDR1 SEHNR and CDR2 FQNEAQ (reference sequence). This CDR3 spans 15 amino acids. Trimming removed 5 bases at V and 4 bases at J, with 14 bases between. CDR3 nucleotide sequence: TGTGCCAGCAGCCGCGACTTGTCCCCCACCGGGGAGCTGTTTTTT. The encoded protein is CASSRDLSPTGELFF.

This clone was found once. The chain recombines TRBV27 with TRBJ1-5; TRBD1 is a possible D gene (6 bases). This CDR3 region has 12 residues. V was trimmed by 10 bases and J by 4 bases, leaving 11 bases between them. The germline V gene has CDR1 MNHEY and CDR2 SMNVEV (reference sequence). The CDR3 DNA reads as TGTGCCACAGGACAGCTGAATCAGCCCCAGCATTTT. The encoded protein is CATGQLNQPQHF.

The rearrangement links TRBV30 to TRBJ1-1; maybe TRBD1 (6 bases). There are 13 residues in the CDR3. CDR1 and CDR2 from the germline V gene are GTSNPN and SVGIG (reference sequence). The V end lost 3 bases, the J end lost 2 bases, and 10 bases lay between the germline ends. The DNA for the CDR3 is TGTGCCTGGAGCAGGGGCCAAAACACTGAAGCTTTCTTT. It specifies CAWSRGQNTEAFF. The full variable domain, with the rest looked up from reference TRBV30 and TRBJ1-1, is SQTIHQWPATLVQPVGSPLSLECTVEGTSNPNLYWYRQAAGRGLQLLFYSVGIGQISSEVPQNLSASRPQDRQFILSSKKLLLSDSGFYLCAWSRGQNTEAFFGQGTRLTVV.

The CDR3: CAWSYLQGETQYF. The CDR3 DNA reads TGTGCCTGGAGTTACCTACAGGGGGAGACCCAGTACTTC. This sequence joins TRBV30 and TRBJ2-5, with 7 positions matching TRBD1. V dropped 2 bases and J dropped 5; count of bases not matched to a gene: 5. The germline gives CDR1 GTSNPN, CDR2 SVGIG (reference sequence). The CDR3 totals 13 residues.

The rearrangement uses TRBV11-2 and TRBJ1-2; unclear D gene. The CDR3 runs 13 residues. Deletions cut 1 base from V and 3 bases from J, with 6 bases between. Germline V gives CDR1 SGHAT, CDR2 FQNNGV. CDR3 nucleotide sequence: TGTGCCAGCAGCTTAGCCCCGGACTATGGCTACACCTTC. Residues: CASSLAPDYGYTF.

This clone was seen a few times. The chain recombines TRBV5-1 with TRBJ2-7, with TRBD2 matching over 9 bases. Germline values: CDR1 SGHRS, CDR2 YFSETQ. The CDR3 totals 15 residues. V shed 4 bases, J shed 3 bases, and the junction held 8 bases outside the gene matches. CDR3 nucleotide sequence: TGCGCCAGCAGCCCTTTAGCGGGGGAAAACTACGAGCAGTACTTC. Protein sequence: CASSPLAGENYEQYF.

The chain carries TRBV6-5 and TRBJ2-1, with TRBD2 matching 15 bases. With 8 bases clipped from V and 12 bases from J, the junction kept 2 bases outside the gene matches. The CDR3 runs to 12 residues. The germline V gene has CDR1 MNHEY and CDR2 SVGAGI. The chain's CDR3 is CASGLAGGPQFF. CDR3 bases: TGTGCCAGCGGACTAGCGGGGGGGCCGCAGTTCTTC.

As to this clone: At the DNA level, this CDR3 is encoded by other sequences in the same sample as well. CDR3 loop: CAWSVGTGTDTQYF. The CDR3 nucleotides read TGTGCCTGGAGTGTTGGGACAGGGACAGATACGCAGTATTTT. The rearrangement uses TRBV30 and TRBJ2-3; 9 bases fit TRBD1. This CDR3 is built from 14 residues. Trimming at V came to 0 bases and at J to 3 bases, leaving 1 base not matched to a gene. Per the germline V gene, CDR1 is GTSNPN and CDR2 is SVGIG (reference sequence).

The chain recombines TRBV20-1 with TRBJ1-1, with D uncertain. The CDR3 extends over 11 amino acids. CDR1 and CDR2 (germline): DFQATT, SNEGSKA (reference sequence). V was shortened by 0 bases and J by 10 bases, with 9 bases between the two germline ends. In nucleotides, the CDR3 is TGCAGTGCTAGAGATGGGGAGAGAGCTTTCTTT. Its protein product is CSARDGERAFF.

This clone appeared once. This chain links TRBV12-3 or TRBV12-4 with TRBJ2-7; D is undetermined. This CDR3 is built from 12 residues. V lost 4 bases to trimming and J lost 3 bases, with 7 bases between them. CDR3 DNA: TGTGCCAGCAGTTCGTCGTTCTACGAGCAGTACTTC. Amino acid sequence: CASSSSFYEQYF.

The genes are TRBV30 and TRBJ1-5; tentatively, D is TRBD1 (5 bases). Germline V CDR1 and CDR2: GTSNPN, SVGIG (reference sequence). Trimming cost V 0 bases and J 4 bases, with 13 bases left between them. This CDR3 spans 15 amino acids. Here the CDR3 reads CAWSVWGDGNQPQHF. In DNA, the CDR3 is TGTGCCTGGAGTGTGTGGGGGGATGGTAATCAGCCCCAGCATTTT.

The chain joins TRBV7-3 to TRBJ2-2, with no clear D. Trimming cost V 2 bases and J 5 bases, with 15 bases left between them. Germline values: CDR1 SGHTA, CDR2 FQGTGA. CDR3 length: 16 residues. CDR3 DNA: TGTGCCAGCAGCTTACGTCGAGGAATTCAGACCGGGGAGCTGTTTTTT. This codes for CASSLRRGIQTGELFF.

The V call is TRBV5-4, the J call TRBJ1-1, with D perhaps TRBD1 (5 bases). Trimming took off 5 bases at V and 1 base at J, with 15 bases between the two ends. CDR3 length equals 15 residues. Germline V lookup: CDR1 SGHNT, CDR2 YYREEE (reference sequence). CDR3 coding DNA: TGTGCCAGCAGTTACAGGATTGCGCGGAACACTGAAGCTTTCTTT. Translated: CASSYRIARNTEAFF.

In DNA form, the CDR3 reads TGTGCCAGCAGCCCTCCAAGGGGGAAAAATGTATTGACTGAAGCTTTCTTT. It specifies CASSPPRGKNVLTEAFF. The V and J genes are TRBV14 and TRBJ1-1, with D perhaps matching TRBD1 (6 bases). V was shortened by 4 bases and J by 5 bases, with 23 bases between the two germline ends. Germline V gene lookup returns CDR1 SGHDN and CDR2 FVKESK. The CDR3 is 17 residues long.

The chain carries TRBV10-3 and TRBJ2-3; the match to TRBD2 covers 11 bases. The CDR3 consists of 17 residues. The ends lost 3 bases at V and 3 bases at J; junction bases unmatched: 8. From germline, CDR1 is ENHRY and CDR2 SYGVKD. The CDR3 protein is CAISDLLGLAGTDTQYF. The DNA of the CDR3 is TGTGCCATCAGTGACCTCCTCGGACTAGCGGGTACAGATACGCAGTATTTT.

This clone turned up a few times. V is TRBV19 and J is TRBJ1-3, with no clear D. The CDR3 covers 14 residues. With 7 bases removed from V and 5 bases from J, the gap between germline ends came to 15 bases. CDR1 LNHDA and CDR2 SQIVND come from the germline V gene (reference sequence). CDR3 residues: CASMGPRNRNTIYF. The CDR3 nucleotides are TGTGCCAGTATGGGCCCAAGAAACCGAAACACCATATATTTT. Looking up the rest from reference TRBV19 and TRBJ1-3 gives the full variable domain: DGGITQSPKYLFRKEGQNVTLSCEQNLNHDAMYWYRQDPGQGLRLIYYSQIVNDFQKGDIAEGYSVSREKKESFPLTVTSAQKNPTAFYLCASMGPRNRNTIYFGEGSWLTVV.

This chain links TRBV28 with TRBJ2-7; the D gene is possibly TRBD1 (6 bases). Per germline, CDR1 MDHEN and CDR2 SYDVKM. This CDR3 region has 16 residues. The V end was cut by 4 bases, the J end by 4 bases, with 20 bases between. The chain's CDR3 is CASSSPRGTTTYEQYF. In DNA form, the CDR3 reads TGTGCCAGCAGTTCACCGAGGGGGACAACGACGTACGAGCAGTACTTC. The whole variable domain, remainder taken from reference TRBV28 and TRBJ2-7, is DVKVTQSSRYLVKRTGEKVFLECVQDMDHENMFWYRQDPGLGLRLIYFSYDVKMKEKGDIPEGYSVSREKKERFSLILESASTNQTSMYLCASSSPRGTTTYEQYFGPGTRLTVT.